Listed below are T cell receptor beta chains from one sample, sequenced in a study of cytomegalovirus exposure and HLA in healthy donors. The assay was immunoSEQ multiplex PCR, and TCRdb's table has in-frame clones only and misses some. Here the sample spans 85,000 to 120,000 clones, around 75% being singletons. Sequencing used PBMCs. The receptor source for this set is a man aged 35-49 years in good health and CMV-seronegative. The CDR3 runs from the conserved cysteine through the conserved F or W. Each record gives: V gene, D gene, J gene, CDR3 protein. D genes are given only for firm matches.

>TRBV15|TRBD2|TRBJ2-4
CATSRGLAGGLGNIQYF
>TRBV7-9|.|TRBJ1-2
CASRWGGAYGYTF
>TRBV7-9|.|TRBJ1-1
CASSLEGGGGTEAFF
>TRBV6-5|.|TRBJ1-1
CASSYSYGDTEAFF
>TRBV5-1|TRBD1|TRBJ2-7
CASSLRQGPYEQYF
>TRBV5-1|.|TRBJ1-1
CASSIGGSEAFF
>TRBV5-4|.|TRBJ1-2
CASSGGGALTNYGYTF
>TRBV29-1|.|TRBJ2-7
CSVEGSYEQYF
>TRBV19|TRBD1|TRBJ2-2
CASRVTGIGELFF
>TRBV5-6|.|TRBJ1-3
CASNGGTEPGNTIYF
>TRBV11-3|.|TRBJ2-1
CASSLGPPGFNEQFF
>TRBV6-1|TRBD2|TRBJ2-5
CAIRGGRQETQYF
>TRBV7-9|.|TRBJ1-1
CASSFRVNTEAFF
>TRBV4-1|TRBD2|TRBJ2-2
CASSPGLAGAGELFF
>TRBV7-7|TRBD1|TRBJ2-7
CASSLGGDRDSPSSYEQYF